The rows below give T cell receptor beta chains drawn from one sample of a study of T cells after yellow fever vaccination. TCRdb ran MiXCR on the 5' RACE reads and lists one entry per CDR3 protein. The table shows about 360,000 distinct CDR3 sequences, with 6.2% occurring only once. Sequencing used PBMCs, obtained 5 days after the yellow fever booster vaccination. Source of these receptors: a man younger than 40 who received the YFV17D yellow fever vaccine. CDR3s include the opening cysteine and the closing phenylalanine or tryptophan. Each record gives: D gene, V gene, clone size, J gene, CDR3 protein, CDR3 DNA. The D gene is left open where the match is weak. Clone size appears in some rows only: once, few, many, or a class for an expanded clone.

D gene: -; V gene: TRBV7-2; clone size: few; J gene: TRBJ2-5; CDR3 protein: CASSLGSWYQETQYF; CDR3 DNA: TGTGCCAGCAGCTTGGGATCCTGGTACCAAGAGACCCAGTACTTC
D gene: -; V gene: TRBV12-3/TRBV12-4; clone size: few; J gene: TRBJ1-3; CDR3 protein: CASRVGGTIYF; CDR3 DNA: TGTGCCAGCAGAGTCGGGGGCACCATATATTTT
D gene: TRBD1; V gene: TRBV12-3/TRBV12-4; clone size: -; J gene: TRBJ1-5; CDR3 protein: CASRLGGGQPQHF; CDR3 DNA: TGTGCCAGCAGGCTAGGGGGCGGTCAGCCCCAGCATTTT
D gene: -; V gene: TRBV5-8; clone size: few; J gene: TRBJ2-7; CDR3 protein: CASSFQTGADEQYF; CDR3 DNA: TGTGCCAGCAGCTTCCAAACGGGAGCGGACGAGCAGTACTTC
D gene: -; V gene: TRBV5-1; clone size: few; J gene: TRBJ2-7; CDR3 protein: CASSLPNSYEQYF; CDR3 DNA: TGCGCCAGCAGCTTGCCCAACTCCTACGAGCAGTACTTC
D gene: TRBD2; V gene: TRBV7-2; clone size: many; J gene: TRBJ2-7; CDR3 protein: CASSPSRGGRGSYEQYF; CDR3 DNA: TGTGCCAGCAGCCCCTCCCGGGGAGGGCGGGGTTCCTACGAGCAGTACTTC
D gene: -; V gene: TRBV5-6; clone size: -; J gene: TRBJ2-2; CDR3 protein: CASSFVLVTGELFF; CDR3 DNA: TGTGCCAGCAGCTTTGTCCTAGTTACCGGGGAGCTGTTTTTT
D gene: -; V gene: TRBV20-1; clone size: few; J gene: TRBJ2-5; CDR3 protein: CSAREGARETQYF; CDR3 DNA: TGCAGTGCTAGAGAAGGCGCGCGGGAGACCCAGTACTTC
D gene: -; V gene: TRBV7-2; clone size: many; J gene: TRBJ2-3; CDR3 protein: CASSLAGGGNGDTQYF; CDR3 DNA: TGTGCCAGCAGCTTAGCGGGAGGCGGGAATGGGGATACGCAGTATTTT
D gene: -; V gene: TRBV7-6; clone size: few; J gene: TRBJ1-1; CDR3 protein: CASSALRVTEAFF; CDR3 DNA: TGTGCCAGCAGCGCCCTAAGGGTCACTGAAGCTTTCTTT
D gene: TRBD2; V gene: TRBV25-1; clone size: few; J gene: TRBJ2-5; CDR3 protein: CASSEYAGGRQETQYF; CDR3 DNA: TGTGCCAGCAGTGAATATGCGGGAGGGCGCCAAGAGACCCAGTACTTC
D gene: TRBD2; V gene: TRBV5-4; clone size: -; J gene: TRBJ2-7; CDR3 protein: CASSLVHPAGAGDEQYF; CDR3 DNA: TGTGCCAGCAGCTTGGTTCACCCAGCGGGAGCCGGGGACGAGCAGTACTTC
D gene: TRBD2; V gene: TRBV4-3; clone size: -; J gene: TRBJ2-7; CDR3 protein: CASSQHRGTSDYEQYF; CDR3 DNA: TGCGCCAGCAGCCAGCATCGGGGGACTAGCGACTACGAGCAGTACTTC
D gene: -; V gene: TRBV21-1; clone size: few; J gene: TRBJ2-5; CDR3 protein: CASSSRSSGSITETQYF; CDR3 DNA: TGTGCCAGCAGCTCCCGGTCCAGCGGGAGCATTACTGAGACCCAGTACTTC
D gene: TRBD1; V gene: TRBV6-4; clone size: many; J gene: TRBJ2-3; CDR3 protein: CASRQTGGTDTQYF; CDR3 DNA: TGTGCCAGCAGACAAACAGGGGGCACAGATACGCAGTATTTT
D gene: TRBD2; V gene: TRBV7-2; clone size: -; J gene: TRBJ2-5; CDR3 protein: CASSAPLAGGIPETQYF; CDR3 DNA: TGTGCCAGCAGCGCCCCTTTAGCGGGAGGGATCCCAGAGACCCAGTACTTC